The rows below give T cell receptor beta chains drawn from one sample of a study of cytotoxic CD8 clonotypes in ibrutinib-treated CLL. Measured with immunoSEQ multiplex PCR; TCRdb has only the in-frame clones, and not every one. This table holds 250,000 to 350,000 clones, 60% to 80% found once. Sequenced material: PBMCs, taken at disease progression, from a patient treated with ibrutinib. The receptor source for this set is a human donor with chronic lymphocytic leukemia. Each CDR3 is given with its conserved first and last residue. D genes are given only for firm matches. Expanded clones are given a class, and other clones once, few, many or no size at all.

clone_size d_call j_call v_call cdr3_aa cdr3_nt
- TRBD2 TRBJ2-5 TRBV29-1 CSVEGGGGLGETQYF TGCAGCGTTGAAGGAGGCGGGGGACTAGGGGAGACCCAGTACTTC
- - TRBJ2-1 TRBV27 CASSLDYEGKQFF TGTGCCAGCAGTTTAGATTACGAAGGGAAGCAGTTCTTC
- - TRBJ1-3 TRBV28 CASSAPLGVRAASGNTIYF TGTGCCAGCAGTGCTCCCCTTGGGGTGAGAGCGGCATCTGGAAACACCATATATTTT
- - TRBJ1-1 TRBV2 CATRGQTKNTEAFF TGTGCCACCAGGGGCCAGACAAAGAACACTGAAGCTTTCTTT
- - TRBJ1-4 TRBV9 CASSVALYEKLFF TGTGCCAGCAGCGTAGCTTTATATGAAAAACTGTTTTTT
- - TRBJ2-5 TRBV7-6 CASSLRSGETQYF TGTGCCAGCAGCTTAAGATCCGGGGAGACCCAGTACTTC
- - TRBJ2-7 TRBV12-5 CASGLVMTLAARSSEQYF TGTGCTAGTGGTTTGGTAATGACACTGGCCGCTAGGTCGTCCGAGCAGTACTTC
- - TRBJ2-5 TRBV4-3 CASSQDARRETQYF TGCGCCAGCAGCCAAGATGCCAGGCGAGAGACCCAGTACTTC
- TRBD1 TRBJ1-1 TRBV6-5 CASSHRGGTEAFF TGTGCCAGCAGTCACAGGGGTGGTACTGAAGCTTTCTTT
- - TRBJ2-3 TRBV7-2 CASSLGLFTDTQYF TGTGCCAGCAGCTTAGGTCTATTCACAGATACGCAGTATTTT
- - TRBJ1-1 TRBV2 CASRRATEEAFF TGTGCCAGCAGACGAGCGACAGAAGAAGCTTTCTTT
- - TRBJ2-1 TRBV9 CASSVEAREAAEQFF TGTGCCAGCAGCGTAGAGGCCAGAGAGGCAGCTGAGCAGTTCTTC
- - TRBJ1-2 TRBV9 CASSGRTGSNYGYTF TGTGCCAGCAGCGGGCGGACGGGTTCTAACTATGGCTACACCTTC
- TRBD2 TRBJ2-2 TRBV5-4 CASSRTSGGAAGELFF TGTGCCAGCAGCCGGACTAGCGGGGGGGCGGCCGGGGAGCTGTTTTTT
once - TRBJ1-2 TRBV7-2 CASSWDSGVWGYTF TGTGCCAGCAGCTGGGACTCAGGAGTGTGGGGCTACACCTTC
- - TRBJ2-5 TRBV11-2 CASSFRVQETQYF TGTGCCAGCAGCTTCAGGGTTCAAGAGACCCAGTACTTC
- - TRBJ2-1 TRBV28 CASSHPGAGQFF TGTGCCAGCAGCCACCCGGGGGCTGGGCAGTTCTTC
- - TRBJ2-7 TRBV29-1 CSVGSRGAYEQYF TGCAGCGTTGGTTCGCGGGGAGCCTACGAGCAGTACTTC
- TRBD2 TRBJ2-1 TRBV4-2 CASSPGTSGVPYNEQFF TGTGCCAGCAGCCCAGGGACTAGCGGGGTCCCCTACAATGAGCAGTTCTTC
once - TRBJ1-3 TRBV9 CASSVDPIGTFGNTIYF TGTGCCAGCAGCGTAGACCCGATAGGGACGTTTGGAAACACCATATATTTT
few - TRBJ2-1 TRBV29-1 CSVVWGLLRNEQFF TGCAGCGTTGTGTGGGGGCTTCTAAGGAATGAGCAGTTCTTC
- TRBD2 TRBJ2-1 TRBV6-1 CASSAWTSRYNEQFF TGTGCCAGCAGTGCATGGACTAGCAGATACAATGAGCAGTTCTTC
- TRBD1 TRBJ2-7 TRBV19 CASRRTGSIYEQYF TGTGCCAGTAGGCGGACAGGGTCGATCTACGAGCAGTACTTC
- - TRBJ1-2 TRBV9 CASSVVGTDAYGYTF TGTGCCAGCAGCGTAGTAGGGACCGACGCCTATGGCTACACCTTC
- - TRBJ2-7 TRBV27 CASSFRSGRSYEQYF TGTGCCAGCAGTTTCCGGAGTGGGCGGTCCTACGAGCAGTACTTC
- TRBD1 TRBJ1-2 TRBV10-3 CAISESGQGAGYTF TGTGCCATCAGTGAGTCGGGACAGGGGGCTGGCTACACCTTC
- TRBD2 TRBJ2-3 TRBV5-1 CASSRTSGISDTQYF TGCGCCAGCAGCAGAACTAGCGGGATTTCCGATACGCAGTATTTT